Included here is one T cell receptor beta chain sequence, with context. Produced via immunoSEQ multiplex PCR; TCRdb's table is partial and in-frame only. The sample has 80,000 to 95,000 clones; approximately 93% are singletons. Per germline, CDR1 MNHEY and CDR2 SMNVEV (reference sequence). The junction had 8 bases not matched to a gene; V was cut back by 6 bases and J by 5 bases. The CDR3 is 14 amino acids. The sample is drawn from a study of technical replicates of blood from a few donors. The chain carries TRBV27 and TRBJ2-5; 8 bases match TRBD1. Material for sequencing was T cells isolated from PBMCs. The receptor's source is a human donor in good health. As DNA, the CDR3 is TGTGCCAGCAGGGACAGGGTGGGGGATGAGACCCAGTACTTC. Translating it yields CASRDRVGDETQYF.